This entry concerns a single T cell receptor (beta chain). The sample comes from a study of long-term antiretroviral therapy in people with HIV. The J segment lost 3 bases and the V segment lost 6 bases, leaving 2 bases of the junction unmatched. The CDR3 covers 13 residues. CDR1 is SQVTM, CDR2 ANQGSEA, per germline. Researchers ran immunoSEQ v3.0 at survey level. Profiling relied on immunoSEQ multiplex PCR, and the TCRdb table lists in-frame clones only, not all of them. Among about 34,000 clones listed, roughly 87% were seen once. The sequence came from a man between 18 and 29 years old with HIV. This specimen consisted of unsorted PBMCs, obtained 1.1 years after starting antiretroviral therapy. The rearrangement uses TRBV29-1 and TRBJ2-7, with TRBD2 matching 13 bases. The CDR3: CSVRTSGSYEQYF. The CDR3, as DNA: TGCAGCGTCCGGACTAGCGGGAGCTACGAGCAGTACTTC.